This T cell receptor (beta chain) came from a study of T cells in Graves' hyperthyroidism and ophthalmopathy. Overall study results and limits: Researchers report that a 13 V-J model separated ophthalmopathy from stable hyperthyroidism. Appearing also in blood were most of the thyroid clonotypes expanded above 0.001.

The diagnostic basis comprised clinical symptoms, serum thyroxine and TRAb, thyroid ultrasound and orbital computed tomography. Cells are PBMCs isolated from 9 to 10 ml of fresh blood. About this clonotype itself: Its antigen is still unknown.

RNA transcripts provided the source from which TCR beta CDR3 regions were amplified. HTBI primers were the set used in a first-round RT-PCR of the TCR CDR3. TCRdb independently ran MiXCR on the multiplex PCR reads; one entry per CDR3 protein. There are 350,000 to 400,000 distinct CDR3 sequences in the sample; approximately 15% occur only once, and about 11% lies in the top ten. V was pared by 3 bases and J by 12 bases, with 13 bases between. Germline CDR1 reads SGHKS; CDR2 reads YYEKEE (reference sequence). The CDR3 has 12 residues. This chain links TRBV5-5 with TRBJ2-1; maybe TRBD2 (5 bases). The sample consisted of blood. This receptor was identified in a woman aged 55-75 years with Graves' hyperthyroidism. The CDR3 DNA is TGTGCCAGCAGCTCATATCGGGATAGGCAGTTCTTC. The encoded protein is CASSSYRDRQFF.